Sequencing of this TCR beta chain was carried out in a study of OX40 agonist ivuxolimab in advanced cancers. Overall study: While on treatment, patients had intravenous ivuxolimab at 0.01 to 10 mg/kg every 2 weeks. Partial responses were achieved by three patients, of whom one had hepatocellular carcinoma and two had cutaneous melanoma.

The J segment lost 1 base and the V segment lost 5 bases, leaving 7 bases of the junction unmatched. Germline loops: CDR1 SGHTA, CDR2 FQGNSA. The CDR3 length is 18 residues. Some clones are missing from TCRdb's copy, which holds only in-frame ones; the method was immunoSEQ multiplex PCR. The table has 90,000 to 150,000 clones, 85% to 90% seen once. The chain joins TRBV7-2 to TRBJ2-1; 14 nucleotides line up with TRBD2. The source material was CD4+ or CD8+ T cells sorted from blood, sampled in a trial of the OX40 agonist ivuxolimab. The sequence came from an adult with an advanced solid tumor such as melanoma, head and neck, liver or kidney cancer. The DNA of the CDR3 is TGTGCCAGCAGCCTCGGACTAGCGGGGGGCCCTTCCTACAATGAGCAGTTCTTC. This sequence encodes CASSLGLAGGPSYNEQFF.